One T cell receptor beta chain is described in this entry. The study used samples holding 1-10 million cryopreserved PBMC before DNA extraction. The data were obtained in a study of long-term antiretroviral therapy in people with HIV. V shed 1 base, J shed 2 bases, and the junction held 8 bases outside the gene matches. Germline V lookup: CDR1 GTSNPN, CDR2 SVGIG (reference sequence). The length of the CDR3 is 17 residues. With survey level as its setting, the immunoSEQ assay was v3.0. Here immunoSEQ multiplex PCR was the method, and the copy in TCRdb shows in-frame clones only, minus some. The data show 15,000 to 20,000 clones, 70% to 90% seen once.

This rearrangement joins TRBV30 to TRBJ2-1, with 10 bases matching TRBD2. The sequencing here drew on unsorted PBMCs, taken 6.9 years after starting antiretroviral therapy. This TCR was recovered from a man aged 45 to 65 with HIV. The CDR3 region is CAWSGGSGGSAYNEQFF. The CDR3, as DNA: TGTGCCTGGAGTGGGGGTAGCGGGGGGTCCGCCTACAATGAGCAGTTCTTC.